Following are 9 T cell receptor beta chains from one sample sequenced in a study of neurological immune-mediated disorders. TCRdb fed the 5' RACE reads into MiXCR, producing one record per CDR3 protein. The data hold around 49,000 distinct CDR3 sequences, with roughly 13% observed a single time. Time point noted: longitudinal time-point 3. The sequenced sample was PBMCs. The receptors originated from a male donor with HTLV-1-associated myelopathy (HAM/TSP).

This clonotype was picked up many times. J is TRBJ1-6 and V is TRBV10-3, with D unclear. The V and J ends lost 0 bases and 9 bases respectively, with 6 bases between them. This CDR3 is 13 amino acids long. The germline V gene has CDR1 ENHRY and CDR2 SYGVKD. The CDR3 region is CAISESTLSPLHF. For the CDR3, the DNA is TGTGCCATCAGTGAGTCGACACTTTCACCCCTCCACTTT.

To note about this clonotype: One end of the junction is discordant with germline, which a read error may explain. The J gene is TRBJ1-1, the V gene TRBV5-1, with D possibly matching TRBD1 (5 bases). Looked up from germline, CDR1 is SGHRS and CDR2 is YFSETQ. This CDR3 has 13 residues. The CDR3 nucleotides read TGCGCCACCAGCACGGATGGGACCCGAGAAGCTTTCTTT. This sequence encodes CATSTDGTREAFF.

Concerning this clonotype: A much more abundant neighbour one base away suggests this may be a read error. V usage is TRBV10-3 and J usage is TRBJ2-2; no firm D call. Germline CDR1 ENHRY, CDR2 SYGVKD. V lost 1 base, J lost 4 bases, and 7 bases lay in between. CDR3 length: 14 residues. CDR3: CAISELCSTGELFF. CDR3 bases: TGTGCCATCAGTGAGTTGTGTAGCACCGGGGAGCTGTTTTTT.

This chain links TRBV5-5 with TRBJ1-4; D call uncertain. This CDR3 contains 13 residues. The germline gives CDR1 SGHKS, CDR2 YYEKEE (reference sequence). V was cut by 3 bases and J by 3 bases, with 6 bases left in between. CDR3 sequence: CASSSSPNEKLFF. In nucleotides, the CDR3 is TGTGCCAGCAGCTCGAGCCCTAATGAAAAACTGTTTTTT.

This clonotype was detected ten times or more. J is TRBJ2-2 and V is TRBV5-1; the D gene is possibly TRBD1 (7 bases). Per the germline V gene, CDR1 is SGHRS and CDR2 is YFSETQ. The CDR3 is made up of 17 amino acids. The V end lost 4 bases, the J end lost 0 bases, and 16 bases lay between the germline ends. This CDR3 is CASSLPGGTANTGELFF. The CDR3 bases are TGCGCCAGCAGCCTGCCCGGAGGGACAGCGAACACCGGGGAGCTGTTTTTT.

This clonotype was recorded at least ten times. The chain joins TRBV20-1 to TRBJ1-1, with 9 bases aligning to TRBD1. The CDR3 is 14 residues long. Looked up from germline, CDR1 is DFQATT and CDR2 is SNEGSKA (reference sequence). With 6 bases clipped from V and 4 bases from J, the junction kept 9 bases outside the gene matches. The CDR3 DNA is TGCAGTGCACCGGGACAGGGATCTTTCACTGAAGCTTTCTTT. Protein sequence: CSAPGQGSFTEAFF.

Ten or more counts support this clonotype. The chain has TRBV9 and TRBJ1-4; the D is unclear. The CDR3 has 15 amino acids. Trimming removed 0 bases from V and 0 bases from J, with 6 bases in between. CDR1 is SGDLS, CDR2 YYNGEE, per germline. CDR3 DNA: TGTGCCAGCAGCGTAGGCTATTCAACTAATGAAAAACTGTTTTTT. Translation: CASSVGYSTNEKLFF.

This clonotype appeared many times. V and J are TRBV7-9 and TRBJ1-1; 8 nucleotides align to TRBD1. There are 15 residues in the CDR3. The V segment lost 1 base and the J segment 1 base; nucleotides outside the gene matches: 2. Per germline, CDR1 SEHNR and CDR2 FQNEAQ (reference sequence). The CDR3 DNA reads as TGTGCCAGCAGCTTAGGGACAGGGTGGAACACTGAAGCTTTCTTT. Translation: CASSLGTGWNTEAFF.

Of note for this clonotype: The germline gene is not matched at one end of the junction; a read error may be the cause. The chain joins TRBV5-6 to TRBJ2-3, with D uncertain. The CDR3 runs to 16 residues. CDR1 and CDR2 from the germline V gene are SGHDT and YYEEEE. The CDR3 here is CASSLGSRPSTNTQYF. CDR3 nucleotides: TGTGCCAGCAGCTTGGGTTCACGACCATCCACAAATACGCAGTATTTT.